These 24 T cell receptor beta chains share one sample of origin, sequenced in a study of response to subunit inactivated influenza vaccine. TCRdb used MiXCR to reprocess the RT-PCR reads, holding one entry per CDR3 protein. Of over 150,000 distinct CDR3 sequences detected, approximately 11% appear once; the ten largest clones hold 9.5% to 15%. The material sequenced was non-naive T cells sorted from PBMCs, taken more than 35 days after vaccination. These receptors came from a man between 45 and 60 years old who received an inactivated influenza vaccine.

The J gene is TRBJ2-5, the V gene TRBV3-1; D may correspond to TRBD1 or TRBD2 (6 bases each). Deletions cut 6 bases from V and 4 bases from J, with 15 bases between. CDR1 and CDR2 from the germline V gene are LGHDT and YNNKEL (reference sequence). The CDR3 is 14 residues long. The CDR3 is CASRLTGGGETQYF. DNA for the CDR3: TGTGCCAGCAGGTTAACCGGGGGCGGAGAGACCCAGTACTTC.

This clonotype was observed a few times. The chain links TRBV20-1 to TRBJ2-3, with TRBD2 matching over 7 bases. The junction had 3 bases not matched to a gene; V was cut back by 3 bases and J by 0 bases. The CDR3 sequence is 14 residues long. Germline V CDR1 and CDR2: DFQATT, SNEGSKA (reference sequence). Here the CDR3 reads CSASRGRSTDTQYF. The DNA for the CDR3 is TGCAGTGCTAGTCGCGGGAGAAGCACAGATACGCAGTATTTT.

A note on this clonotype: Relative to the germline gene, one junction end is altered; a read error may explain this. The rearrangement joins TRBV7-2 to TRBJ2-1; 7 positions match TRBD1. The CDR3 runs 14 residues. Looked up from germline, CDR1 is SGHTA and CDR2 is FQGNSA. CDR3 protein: CASSPPMGQNEQLF. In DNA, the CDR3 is TGTGCCAGCAGCCCACCCATGGGACAGAATGAGCAGTTGTTC.

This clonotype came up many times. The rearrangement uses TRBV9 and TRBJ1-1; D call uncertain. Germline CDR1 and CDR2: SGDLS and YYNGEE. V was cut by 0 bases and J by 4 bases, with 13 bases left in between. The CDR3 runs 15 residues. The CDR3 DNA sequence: TGTGCCAGCAGCGTAGGAAGTCAGTCGAGCACTGAAGCTTTCTTT. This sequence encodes CASSVGSQSSTEAFF. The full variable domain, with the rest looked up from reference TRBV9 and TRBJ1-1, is DSGVTQTPKHLITATGQRVTLRCSPRSGDLSVYWYQQSLDQGLQFLIQYYNGEERAKGNILERFSAQQFPDLHSELNLSSLELGDSALYFCASSVGSQSSTEAFFGQGTRLTVV.

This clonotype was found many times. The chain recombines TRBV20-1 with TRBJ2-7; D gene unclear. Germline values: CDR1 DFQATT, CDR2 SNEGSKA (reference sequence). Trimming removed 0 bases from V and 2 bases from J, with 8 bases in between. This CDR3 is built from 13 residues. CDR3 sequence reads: CSARDFKTYEQYF. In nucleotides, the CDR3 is TGCAGTGCTAGAGACTTCAAAACCTACGAGCAGTACTTC.

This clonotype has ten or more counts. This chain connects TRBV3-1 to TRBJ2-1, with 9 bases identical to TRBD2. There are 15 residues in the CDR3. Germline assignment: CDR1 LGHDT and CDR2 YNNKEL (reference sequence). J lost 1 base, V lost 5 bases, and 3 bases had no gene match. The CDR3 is CASSGSGGSYNEQFF. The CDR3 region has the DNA TGTGCCAGCAGCGGGAGCGGGGGGTCCTACAATGAGCAGTTCTTC.

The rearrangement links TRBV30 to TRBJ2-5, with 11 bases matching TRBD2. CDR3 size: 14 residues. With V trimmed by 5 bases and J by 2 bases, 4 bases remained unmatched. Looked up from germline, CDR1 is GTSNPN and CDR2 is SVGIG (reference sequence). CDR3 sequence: CAWASGGSQETQYF. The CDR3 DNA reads TGTGCCTGGGCTAGCGGGGGGTCACAAGAGACCCAGTACTTC.

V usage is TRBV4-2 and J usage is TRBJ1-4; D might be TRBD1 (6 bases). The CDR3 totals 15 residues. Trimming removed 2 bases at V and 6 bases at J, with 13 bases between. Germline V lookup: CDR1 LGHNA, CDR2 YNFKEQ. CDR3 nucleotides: TGTGCCAGCAGCCAACCTCTGACAGGCGATGAAAAACTGTTTTTT. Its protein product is CASSQPLTGDEKLFF.

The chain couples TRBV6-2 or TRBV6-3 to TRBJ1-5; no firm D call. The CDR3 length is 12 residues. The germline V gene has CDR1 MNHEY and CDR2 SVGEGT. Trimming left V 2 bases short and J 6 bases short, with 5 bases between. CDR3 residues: CASSYAPQPQHF. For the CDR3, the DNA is TGTGCCAGCAGTTACGCCCCTCAGCCCCAGCATTTT.

CDR3 sequence: CASSLAGLGEQFF. The CDR3 DNA reads TGTGCCAGCAGCTTAGCTGGGCTTGGTGAGCAGTTCTTC. This sequence joins TRBV11-1 and TRBJ2-1; no definite D call. V lost 0 bases to trimming and J lost 9 bases, with 9 bases between them. The CDR3 extends over 13 amino acids. CDR1 is SGHAT, CDR2 FQDESV, per germline (reference sequence). Full variable domain (rest looked up from reference TRBV11-1 and TRBJ2-1): EAEVAQSPRYKITEKSQAVAFWCDPISGHATLYWYRQILGQGPELLVQFQDESVVDDSQLPKDRFSAERLKGVDSTLKIQPAELGDSAMYLCASSLAGLGEQFFGPGTRLTVL.

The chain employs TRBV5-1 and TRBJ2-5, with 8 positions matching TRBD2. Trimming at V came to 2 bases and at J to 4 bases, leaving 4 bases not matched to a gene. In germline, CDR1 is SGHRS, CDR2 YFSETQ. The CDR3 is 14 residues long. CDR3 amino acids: CASSLSGSRETQYF. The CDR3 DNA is TGCGCCAGCAGCTTAAGCGGGAGTCGAGAGACCCAGTACTTC.

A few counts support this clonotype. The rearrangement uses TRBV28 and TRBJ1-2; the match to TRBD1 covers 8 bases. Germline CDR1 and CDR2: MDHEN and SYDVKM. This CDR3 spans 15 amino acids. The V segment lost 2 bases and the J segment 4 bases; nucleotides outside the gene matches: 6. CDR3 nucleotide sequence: TGTGCCAGCAGTTTAGTGACAGGGGTTAGCTATGGCTACACCTTC. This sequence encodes CASSLVTGVSYGYTF.

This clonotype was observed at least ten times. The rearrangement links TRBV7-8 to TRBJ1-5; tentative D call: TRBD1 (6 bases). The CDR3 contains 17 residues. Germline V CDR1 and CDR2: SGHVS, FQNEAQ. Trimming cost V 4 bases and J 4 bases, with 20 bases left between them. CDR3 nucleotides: TGTGCCAGCAGCTGGGGGGCAGCTACCATCCCGAATCAGCCCCAGCATTTT. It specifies CASSWGAATIPNQPQHF.

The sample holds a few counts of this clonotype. The CDR3 loop reads CASSQGGAGANVLTF. In nucleotides, the CDR3 is TGTGCCAGCAGCCAAGGGGGAGCCGGGGCCAACGTCCTGACTTTC. V is TRBV4-2 and J is TRBJ2-6, with D maybe TRBD2 (5 bases). The CDR3 is made up of 15 amino acids. Germline lookup yields CDR1 LGHNA and CDR2 YNFKEQ. Deletions cut 1 base from V and 4 bases from J, with 8 bases between.

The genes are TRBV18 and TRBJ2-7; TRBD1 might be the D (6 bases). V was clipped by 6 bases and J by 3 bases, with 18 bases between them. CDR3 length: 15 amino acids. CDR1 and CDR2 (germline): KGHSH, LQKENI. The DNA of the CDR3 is TGTGCCAGCTCCCTCCTAGGGGGACCTTACTACGAGCAGTACTTC. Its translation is CASSLLGGPYYEQYF.

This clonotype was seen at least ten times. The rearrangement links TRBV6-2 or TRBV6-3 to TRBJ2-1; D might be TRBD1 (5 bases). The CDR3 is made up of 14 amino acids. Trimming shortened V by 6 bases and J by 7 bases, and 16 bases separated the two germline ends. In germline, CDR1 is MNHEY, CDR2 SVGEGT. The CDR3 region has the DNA TGTGCCAGCAGCGAGAAGGGGTTGAGTAATGAGCAGTTCTTC. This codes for CASSEKGLSNEQFF.

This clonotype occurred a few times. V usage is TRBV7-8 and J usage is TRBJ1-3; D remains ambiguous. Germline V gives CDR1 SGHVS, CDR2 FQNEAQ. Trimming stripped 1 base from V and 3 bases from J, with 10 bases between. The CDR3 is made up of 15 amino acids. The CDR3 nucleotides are TGTGCCAGCAGCTTAGAGAGCCTGGGTGGAAACACCATATATTTT. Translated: CASSLESLGGNTIYF.

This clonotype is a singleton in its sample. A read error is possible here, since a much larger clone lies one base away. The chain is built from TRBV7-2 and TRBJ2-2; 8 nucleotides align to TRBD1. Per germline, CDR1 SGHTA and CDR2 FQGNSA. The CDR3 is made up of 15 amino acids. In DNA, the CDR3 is TGTGTCAGCAGCTTCGGACAGGGCCACTCCGGGGAGCTGTTTTTT. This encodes CVSSFGQGHSGELFF.

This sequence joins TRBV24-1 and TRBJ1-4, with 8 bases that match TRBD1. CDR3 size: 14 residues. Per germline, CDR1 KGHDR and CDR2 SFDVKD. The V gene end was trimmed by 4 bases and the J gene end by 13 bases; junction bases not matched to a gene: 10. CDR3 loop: CATSDPGGQGRLFF. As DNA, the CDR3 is TGTGCCACCAGTGACCCCGGAGGACAGGGAAGACTGTTTTTT.

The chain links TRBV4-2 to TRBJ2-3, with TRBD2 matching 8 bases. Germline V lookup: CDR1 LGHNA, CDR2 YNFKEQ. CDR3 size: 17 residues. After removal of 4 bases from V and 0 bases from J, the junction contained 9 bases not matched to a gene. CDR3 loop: CASSPSGAGDSTDTQYF. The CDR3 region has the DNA TGTGCCAGCAGCCCCTCCGGAGCGGGGGATAGCACAGATACGCAGTATTTT.

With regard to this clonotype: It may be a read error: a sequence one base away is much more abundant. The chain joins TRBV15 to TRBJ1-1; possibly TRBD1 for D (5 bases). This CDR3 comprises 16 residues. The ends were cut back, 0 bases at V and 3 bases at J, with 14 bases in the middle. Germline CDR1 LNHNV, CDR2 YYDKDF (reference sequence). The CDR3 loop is CATSRDAWGWDTEAFF. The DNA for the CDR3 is TGTGCCACCAGCAGAGATGCATGGGGGTGGGACACTGAAGCTTTCTTT.

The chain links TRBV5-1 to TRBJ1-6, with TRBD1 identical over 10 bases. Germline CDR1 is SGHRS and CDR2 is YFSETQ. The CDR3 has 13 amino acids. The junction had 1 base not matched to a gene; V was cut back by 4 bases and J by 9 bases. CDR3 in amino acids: CASSDRGLSPLHF. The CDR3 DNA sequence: TGCGCCAGCAGCGACAGGGGGCTTTCACCCCTCCACTTT.

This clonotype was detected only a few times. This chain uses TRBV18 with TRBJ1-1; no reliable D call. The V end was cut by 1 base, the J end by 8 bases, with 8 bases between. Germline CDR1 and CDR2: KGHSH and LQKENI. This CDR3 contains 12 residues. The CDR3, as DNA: TGTGCCAGCTCACCACGAAAACTAGAAGCTTTCTTT. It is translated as CASSPRKLEAFF.

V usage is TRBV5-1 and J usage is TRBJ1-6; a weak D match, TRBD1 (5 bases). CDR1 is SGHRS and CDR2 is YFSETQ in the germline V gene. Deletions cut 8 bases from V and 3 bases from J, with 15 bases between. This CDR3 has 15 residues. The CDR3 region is CASREGRLYNSPLHF. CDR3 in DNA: TGCGCCAGTAGGGAGGGACGGCTCTATAATTCACCCCTCCACTTT. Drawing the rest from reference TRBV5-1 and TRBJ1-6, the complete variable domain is KAGVTQTPRYLIKTRGQQVTLSCSPISGHRSVSWYQQTPGQGLQFLFEYFSETQRNKGNFPGRFSGRQFSNSRSEMNVSTLELGDSALYLCASREGRLYNSPLHFGNGTRLTVT.